The 17 T cell receptor beta chains in this list originate from one sample, sequenced in a study of read filtering for tumor transcriptome and immune sequencing. Molecular barcoded adaptors covering alpha/delta and beta/gamma chains were used on 400 to 450 ng RNA. TCRdb passed the reads through MiXCR, listing each CDR3 protein once. The data hold around 38,000 distinct CDR3 sequences, with roughly 13% observed a single time. The sequencing input was a population of CD138-negative cells sorted from bone marrow. Source of these receptors: a donor at least 40 years old with multiple myeloma.

This clonotype was picked up one time. The chain couples TRBV5-1 to TRBJ1-1; D unclear. Germline V lookup: CDR1 SGHRS, CDR2 YFSETQ. The CDR3 covers 14 residues. Trimming left V 3 bases short and J 1 base short, with 10 bases between. The CDR3: CASSSSGKNTEAFF. The CDR3 DNA reads TGCGCCAGCAGCTCATCAGGAAAGAACACTGAAGCTTTCTTT.

The sample holds many counts of this clonotype. The chain carries TRBV4-3 and TRBJ2-7, with TRBD1 matching 7 bases. The germline gives CDR1 LGHNA, CDR2 YSLEER. The CDR3 has 14 amino acids. V dropped 1 base and J dropped 4; count of bases not matched to a gene: 4. CDR3 residues: CASSQATGLYEQYF. CDR3 nucleotide sequence: TGCGCCAGCAGCCAAGCGACAGGGTTATACGAGCAGTACTTC.

The CDR3 DNA sequence: TGTGCCAGCAGTCGCCCGGGACAGGGGACCGGGGAGCTGTTTTTT. Translated: CASSRPGQGTGELFF. The chain carries TRBV6-5 and TRBJ2-2; TRBD1 matches 10 bases. Trimming at V came to 5 bases and at J to 5 bases, leaving 5 bases not matched to a gene. Germline V gene data show CDR1 as MNHEY and CDR2 as SVGAGI. The CDR3 contains 15 residues.

The chain is built from TRBV6-2 or TRBV6-3 and TRBJ1-5; D is perhaps TRBD1 (6 bases). V lost 4 bases and J 3 bases, leaving 13 bases between the germline ends. Germline CDR1 MNHEY, CDR2 SVGEGT. The CDR3 is made up of 15 amino acids. This chain's CDR3 is CASSSQGKVNQPQHF. DNA for the CDR3: TGTGCCAGCAGTTCACAGGGTAAGGTCAATCAGCCCCAGCATTTT.

Ten or more counts support this clonotype. The chain uses TRBV20-1 and TRBJ2-2, with 9 bases aligning to TRBD1. Germline V gene sequence: CDR1 DFQATT, CDR2 SNEGSKA (reference sequence). This CDR3 contains 14 residues. Losses at the gene ends were 5 bases for V and 7 bases for J; bases not matched to a gene: 8. The CDR3 reads CSAPDRGRIGELFF. The CDR3 DNA is TGCAGTGCTCCCGACAGGGGGAGAATCGGGGAGCTGTTTTTT.

This clonotype turned up a few times. DNA of the CDR3: TGCGCCAGCAGCTTGGGAGGGGCAGACAATGAGCAGTTCTTC. Its protein product is CASSLGGADNEQFF. The J gene is TRBJ2-1, the V gene TRBV5-1; TRBD1 or TRBD2 may be the D gene (5 bases each). The CDR3 is made up of 14 amino acids. The germline V and J ends were trimmed by 0 bases and 5 bases, with 9 bases remaining between them. The V gene's germline CDR1 is SGHRS and CDR2 YFSETQ.

This clonotype came up a few times. The chain joins TRBV12-3 or TRBV12-4 to TRBJ2-4, with D possibly being TRBD2 (5 bases). Trimming took off 4 bases at V and 1 base at J, with 11 bases between the two ends. The CDR3 runs 15 residues. The CDR3 sequence: CASSWWESAKNIQYF. The CDR3 nucleotides read TGTGCCAGCAGTTGGTGGGAGAGCGCCAAAAACATTCAGTACTTC.

This chain joins TRBV27 and TRBJ1-1; D may be TRBD1 (5 bases). The V and J ends lost 1 base and 10 bases respectively, with 13 bases between them. The CDR3 is made up of 13 amino acids. Germline V gene sequence: CDR1 MNHEY, CDR2 SMNVEV (reference sequence). CDR3: CASSLLGQGVAFF. CDR3 sequence (DNA): TGTGCCAGCAGTTTATTGGGGCAGGGAGTAGCTTTCTTT.

The V call is TRBV29-1, the J call TRBJ2-3; D call uncertain. Germline CDR1 is SQVTM and CDR2 is ANQGSEA. V was trimmed by 3 bases and J by 0 bases, leaving 10 bases between them. This CDR3 comprises 14 residues. CDR3 sequence: CSVETRGSTDTQYF. The CDR3 DNA sequence: TGCAGCGTTGAGACTCGAGGCAGCACAGATACGCAGTATTTT.

This chain joins TRBV7-2 and TRBJ1-5; 7 bases align to TRBD1. The J segment lost 9 bases and the V segment lost 4 bases, leaving 15 bases of the junction unmatched. CDR3 size: 16 residues. Looked up from germline, CDR1 is SGHTA and CDR2 is FQGNSA. DNA for the CDR3: TGTGCCAGCAGCTCTTACACAGGGGTCGGTTATCGGCCCCAGCATTTT. Amino acids: CASSSYTGVGYRPQHF.

The V gene is TRBV14, the J gene TRBJ1-1; perhaps TRBD1 as D (6 bases). The CDR3 runs 14 residues. Trimming left V 4 bases short and J 1 base short, with 10 bases between. Germline CDR1 reads SGHDN; CDR2 reads FVKESK. This chain's CDR3 is CASSRLRGNTEAFF. As DNA, the CDR3 is TGTGCCAGCAGCCGACTCAGGGGGAACACTGAAGCTTTCTTT. Looking up the rest from reference TRBV14 and TRBJ1-1 gives the full variable domain: EAGVTQFPSHSVIEKGQTVTLRCDPISGHDNLYWYRRVMGKEIKFLLHFVKESKQDESGMPNNRFLAERTGGTYSTLKVQPAELEDSGVYFCASSRLRGNTEAFFGQGTRLTVV.

The rearrangement links TRBV7-2 to TRBJ2-3, with D tentatively TRBD2 (6 bases). The CDR3 loop spans 15 amino acids. The germline V gene encodes CDR1 SGHTA and CDR2 FQGNSA. Trimming pared 2 bases from V and 0 bases from J, leaving 9 bases between. CDR3 in amino acids: CASSLIGGSTDTQYF. As DNA, the CDR3 is TGTGCCAGCAGCTTAATCGGGGGTAGCACAGATACGCAGTATTTT.

This clonotype appeared many times. The V gene is TRBV7-9, the J gene TRBJ1-4; D gene ambiguous. This CDR3 has 14 residues. Germline V CDR1 and CDR2: SEHNR, FQNEAQ (reference sequence). Trimming left V 1 base short and J 4 bases short, with 7 bases between. CDR3 residues: CASSLGANNEKLFF. The CDR3 bases are TGTGCCAGCAGCTTAGGAGCGAATAATGAAAAACTGTTTTTT.

The chain combines TRBV6-1 with TRBJ2-3; D assignment may be TRBD1 or TRBD2 (5 bases each). CDR1 MNHNS and CDR2 SASEGT come from the germline V gene. CDR3 size: 15 residues. Trimming pared 7 bases from V and 4 bases from J, leaving 18 bases between. CDR3 DNA: TGTGCCAGCACCCTAAACGAGGGGTACTCAGATACGCAGTATTTT. It is translated as CASTLNEGYSDTQYF.

Ten or more counts support this clonotype. The chain combines TRBV28 with TRBJ1-1; no definite D call. Trimming removed 6 bases from V and 1 base from J, with 18 bases in between. This CDR3 has 16 amino acids. Germline V lookup: CDR1 MDHEN, CDR2 SYDVKM. This CDR3 is CASRTLTGRKNTEAFF. The CDR3 coding sequence is TGTGCCAGCAGAACCCTAACGGGCAGGAAGAACACTGAAGCTTTCTTT.

The chain employs TRBV6-5 and TRBJ2-3; 8 nucleotides agree with TRBD2. Germline-derived CDR1 and CDR2 are MNHEY and SVGAGI. The V gene end was trimmed by 6 bases and the J gene end by 4 bases; junction bases not matched to a gene: 12. This CDR3 contains 16 residues. The CDR3 here is CASSTSGSASSDTQYF. The DNA of the CDR3 is TGTGCCAGCAGCACAAGCGGGAGCGCTAGTTCAGATACGCAGTATTTT.

This clonotype appeared many times. The chain recombines TRBV7-9 with TRBJ2-1; a possible D gene is TRBD2 (5 bases). The ends were cut back, 4 bases at V and 6 bases at J, with 16 bases in the middle. The CDR3 has 15 amino acids. The germline V gene has CDR1 SEHNR and CDR2 FQNEAQ (reference sequence). CDR3 loop: CASSSDFWQPNEQFF. CDR3 bases: TGTGCCAGCAGCTCGGACTTCTGGCAGCCCAATGAGCAGTTCTTC.